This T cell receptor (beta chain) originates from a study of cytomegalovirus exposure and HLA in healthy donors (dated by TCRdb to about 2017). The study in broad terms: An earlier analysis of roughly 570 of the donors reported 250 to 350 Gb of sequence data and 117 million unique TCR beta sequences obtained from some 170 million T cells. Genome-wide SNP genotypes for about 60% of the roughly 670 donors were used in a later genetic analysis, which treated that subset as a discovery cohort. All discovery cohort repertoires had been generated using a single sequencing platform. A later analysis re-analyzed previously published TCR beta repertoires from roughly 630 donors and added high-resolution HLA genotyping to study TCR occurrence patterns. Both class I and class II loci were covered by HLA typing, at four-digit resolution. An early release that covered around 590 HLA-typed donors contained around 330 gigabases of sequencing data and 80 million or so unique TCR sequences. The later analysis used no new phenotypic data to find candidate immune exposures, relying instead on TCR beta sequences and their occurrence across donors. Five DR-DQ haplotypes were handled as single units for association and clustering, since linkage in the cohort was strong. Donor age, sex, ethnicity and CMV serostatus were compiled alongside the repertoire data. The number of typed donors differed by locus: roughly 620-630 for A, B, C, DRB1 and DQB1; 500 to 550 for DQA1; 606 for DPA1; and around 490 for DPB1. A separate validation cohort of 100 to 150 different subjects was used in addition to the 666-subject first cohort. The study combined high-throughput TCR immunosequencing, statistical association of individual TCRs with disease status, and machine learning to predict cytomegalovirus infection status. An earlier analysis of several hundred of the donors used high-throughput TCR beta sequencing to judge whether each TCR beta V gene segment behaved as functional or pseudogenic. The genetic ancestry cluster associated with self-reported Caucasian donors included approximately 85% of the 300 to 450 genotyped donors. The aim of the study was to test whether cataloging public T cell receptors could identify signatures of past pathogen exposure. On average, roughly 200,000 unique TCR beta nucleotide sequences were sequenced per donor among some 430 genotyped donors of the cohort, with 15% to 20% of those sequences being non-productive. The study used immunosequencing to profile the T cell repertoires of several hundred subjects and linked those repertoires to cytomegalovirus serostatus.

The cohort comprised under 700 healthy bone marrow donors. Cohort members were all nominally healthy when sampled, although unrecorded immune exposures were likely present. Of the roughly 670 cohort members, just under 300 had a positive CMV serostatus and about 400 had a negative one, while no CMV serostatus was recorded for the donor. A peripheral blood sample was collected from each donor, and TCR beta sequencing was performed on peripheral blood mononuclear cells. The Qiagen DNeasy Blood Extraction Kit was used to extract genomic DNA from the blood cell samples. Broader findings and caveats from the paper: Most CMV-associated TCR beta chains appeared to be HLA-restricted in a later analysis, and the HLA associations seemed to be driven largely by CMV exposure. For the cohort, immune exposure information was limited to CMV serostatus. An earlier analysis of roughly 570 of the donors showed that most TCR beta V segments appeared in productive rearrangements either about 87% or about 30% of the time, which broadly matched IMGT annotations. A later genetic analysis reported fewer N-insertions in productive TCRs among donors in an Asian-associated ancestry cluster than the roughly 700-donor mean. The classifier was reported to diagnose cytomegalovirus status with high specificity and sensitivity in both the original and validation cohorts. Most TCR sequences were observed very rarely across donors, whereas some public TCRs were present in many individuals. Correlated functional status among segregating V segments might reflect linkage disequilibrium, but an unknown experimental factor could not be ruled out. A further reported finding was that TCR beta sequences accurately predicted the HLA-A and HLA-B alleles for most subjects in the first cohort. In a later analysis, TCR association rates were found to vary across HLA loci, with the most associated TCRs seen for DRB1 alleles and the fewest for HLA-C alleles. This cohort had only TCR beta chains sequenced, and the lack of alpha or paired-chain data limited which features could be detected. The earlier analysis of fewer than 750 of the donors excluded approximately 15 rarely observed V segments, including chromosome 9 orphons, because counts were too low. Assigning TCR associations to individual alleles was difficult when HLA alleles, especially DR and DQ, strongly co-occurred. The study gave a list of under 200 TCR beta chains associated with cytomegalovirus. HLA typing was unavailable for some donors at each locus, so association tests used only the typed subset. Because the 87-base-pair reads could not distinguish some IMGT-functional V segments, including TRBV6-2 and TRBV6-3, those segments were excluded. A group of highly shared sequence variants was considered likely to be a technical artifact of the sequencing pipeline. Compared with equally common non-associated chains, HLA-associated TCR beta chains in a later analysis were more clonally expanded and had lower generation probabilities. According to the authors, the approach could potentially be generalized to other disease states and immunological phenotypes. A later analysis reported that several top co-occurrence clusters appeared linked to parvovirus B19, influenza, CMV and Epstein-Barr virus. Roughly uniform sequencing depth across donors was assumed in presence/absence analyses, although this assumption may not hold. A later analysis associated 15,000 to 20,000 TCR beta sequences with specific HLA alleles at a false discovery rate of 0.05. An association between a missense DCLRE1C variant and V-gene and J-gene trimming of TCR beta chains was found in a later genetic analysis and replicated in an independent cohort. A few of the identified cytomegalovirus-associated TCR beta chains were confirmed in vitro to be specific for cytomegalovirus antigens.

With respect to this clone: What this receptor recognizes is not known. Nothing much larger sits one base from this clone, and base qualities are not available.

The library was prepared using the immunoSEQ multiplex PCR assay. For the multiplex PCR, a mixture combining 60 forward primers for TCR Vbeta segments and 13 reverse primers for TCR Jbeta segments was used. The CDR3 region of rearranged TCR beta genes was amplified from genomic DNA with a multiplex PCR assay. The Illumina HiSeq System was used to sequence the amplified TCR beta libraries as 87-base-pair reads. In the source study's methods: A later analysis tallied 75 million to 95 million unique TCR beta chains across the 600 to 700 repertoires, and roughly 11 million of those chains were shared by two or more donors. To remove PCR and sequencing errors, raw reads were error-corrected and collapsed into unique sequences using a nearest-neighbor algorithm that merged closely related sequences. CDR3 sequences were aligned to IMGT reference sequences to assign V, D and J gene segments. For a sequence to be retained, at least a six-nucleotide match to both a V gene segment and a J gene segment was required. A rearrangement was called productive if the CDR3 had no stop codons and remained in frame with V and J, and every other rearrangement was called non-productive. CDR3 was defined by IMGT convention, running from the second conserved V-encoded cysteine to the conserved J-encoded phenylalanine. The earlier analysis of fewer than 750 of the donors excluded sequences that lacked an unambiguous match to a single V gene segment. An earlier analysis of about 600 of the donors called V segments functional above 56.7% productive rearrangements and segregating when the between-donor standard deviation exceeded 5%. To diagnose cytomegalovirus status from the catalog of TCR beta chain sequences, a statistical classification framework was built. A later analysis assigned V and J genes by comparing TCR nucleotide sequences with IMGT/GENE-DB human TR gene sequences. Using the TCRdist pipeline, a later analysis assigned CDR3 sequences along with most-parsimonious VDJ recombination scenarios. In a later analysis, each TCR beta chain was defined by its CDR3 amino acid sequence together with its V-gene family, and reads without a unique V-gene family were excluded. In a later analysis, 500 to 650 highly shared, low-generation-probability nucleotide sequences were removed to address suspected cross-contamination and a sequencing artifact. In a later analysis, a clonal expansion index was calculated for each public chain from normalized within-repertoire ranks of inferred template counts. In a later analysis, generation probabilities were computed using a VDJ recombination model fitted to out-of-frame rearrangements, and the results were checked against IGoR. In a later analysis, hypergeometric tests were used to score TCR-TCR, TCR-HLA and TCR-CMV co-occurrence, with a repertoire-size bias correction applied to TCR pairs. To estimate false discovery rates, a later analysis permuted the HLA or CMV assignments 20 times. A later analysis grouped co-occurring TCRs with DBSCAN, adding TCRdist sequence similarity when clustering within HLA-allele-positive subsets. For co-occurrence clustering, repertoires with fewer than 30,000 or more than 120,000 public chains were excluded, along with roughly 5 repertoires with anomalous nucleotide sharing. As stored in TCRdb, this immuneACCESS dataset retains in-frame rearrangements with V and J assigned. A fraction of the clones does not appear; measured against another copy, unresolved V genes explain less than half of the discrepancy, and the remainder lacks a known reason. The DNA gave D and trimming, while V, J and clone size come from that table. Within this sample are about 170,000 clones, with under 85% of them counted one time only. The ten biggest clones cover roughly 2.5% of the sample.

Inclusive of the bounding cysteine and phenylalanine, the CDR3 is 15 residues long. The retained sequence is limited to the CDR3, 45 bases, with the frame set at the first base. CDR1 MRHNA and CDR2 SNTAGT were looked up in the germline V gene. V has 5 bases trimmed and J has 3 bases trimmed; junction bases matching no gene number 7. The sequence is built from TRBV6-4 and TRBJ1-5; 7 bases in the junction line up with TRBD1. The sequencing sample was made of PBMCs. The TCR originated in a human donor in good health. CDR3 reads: CASSIRTGPNQPQHF. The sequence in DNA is TGTGCCAGCAGTATCCGGACAGGCCCCAATCAGCCCCAGCATTTT.